Given below is one TCR beta chain in context. The sample originates from a study of blood T cell repertoires in COVID-19. Study-level information: Both acute and convalescent COVID-19 samples were obtained from the United States, Italy and Spain. T cells, B-cell-depleted T cells, or PBMCs supplied cDNA or gDNA.

Original analysis: Amplification with reference gene primers provided the estimates of nucleated cell counts. Libraries were prepared by immunoSEQ multiplex PCR; TCRdb keeps only in-frame clonotypes and omits some of them. V and J calls and clone size follow that table, whereas D and trimming were derived from the DNA. Of tens of thousands of clones in the sample, about nine tenths were seen once. Sequenced sample: peripheral blood. The TCR sequence derives from a woman between 45 and 65 years old with active or convalescent COVID-19.

The CDR3 sequence: CASKETSGSPSSYEQYF. CDR3 sequence (DNA): TGTGCCAGTAAGGAGACTAGCGGGAGTCCTAGCTCCTACGAGCAGTACTTC. This chain joins TRBV19 and TRBJ2-7; 12 nucleotides align to TRBD2. Germline CDR1 LNHDA, CDR2 SQIVND (reference sequence). The CDR3 has 17 amino acids. The V segment lost 7 bases and the J segment 0 bases; nucleotides outside the gene matches: 10.